These T cell receptor beta chains were read from a single sample in a study of blood T cell repertoires in COVID-19. Some clones are missing from TCRdb's copy, which holds only in-frame ones; the method was immunoSEQ multiplex PCR. The table has 200,000 to 250,000 clones, approximately 80% seen once. Material for sequencing was peripheral blood. These receptor sequences come from a woman aged 45 to 65 with acute or convalescent COVID-19. Both conserved end residues are part of each CDR3. D genes are given only for firm matches. The listing skips clone size in some rows; elsewhere it reads once, few, many or a size class.

V gene	clone size	J gene	D gene	CDR3 length	CDR3 protein	CDR3 DNA
TRBV5-4	-	TRBJ2-1	-	18	CASSYPSSGRGGYNEQFF	TGTGCCAGCAGCTACCCATCTTCAGGGAGGGGGGGTTACAATGAGCAGTTCTTC
TRBV27	-	TRBJ1-1	TRBD1	15	CASSFRDRGNTEAFF	TGTGCCAGCAGTTTCCGGGACAGGGGGAACACTGAAGCTTTCTTT
TRBV4-1	-	TRBJ1-5	-	14	CASSQIRGYQPQHF	TGCGCCAGCAGCCAGATCAGAGGATATCAACCCCAGCATTTT
TRBV7-9	-	TRBJ1-1	-	16	CASSSLGSHMNTEAFF	TGTGCCAGCAGCTCCCTCGGGTCACACATGAACACTGAAGCTTTCTTT
TRBV19	-	TRBJ2-1	TRBD2	13	CASSRLAEREQFF	TGTGCCAGTAGCCGCCTAGCGGAGAGAGAGCAGTTCTTC
TRBV11-3	-	TRBJ2-3	TRBD2	16	CASSFRGLAESDTQYF	TGTGCCAGCAGTTTTAGGGGACTAGCTGAGTCAGATACGCAGTATTTT
TRBV6-5	-	TRBJ1-1	-	14	CASSYSRSRVEAFF	TGTGCCAGCAGTTACTCCCGGTCGAGGGTTGAAGCTTTCTTT
TRBV18	-	TRBJ2-1	-	13	CASSPGLDNEQFF	TGTGCCAGCTCACCGGGACTTGACAATGAGCAGTTCTTC
TRBV25-1	once	TRBJ1-6	-	13	CASTQGFNSPLHF	TGTGCCAGCACACAGGGTTTTAATTCACCCCTCCACTTT
TRBV5-1	-	TRBJ2-1	TRBD1	15	CASSQQGGSYNEQFF	TGCGCCAGCAGCCAACAGGGGGGCTCCTACAATGAGCAGTTCTTC
TRBV7-2	-	TRBJ1-5	-	15	CASSPTWGVEQPQHF	TGTGCCAGCAGCCCTACCTGGGGGGTGGAACAGCCCCAGCATTTT
TRBV9	few	TRBJ1-5	-	13	CASSGQELTPQHF	TGTGCCAGCAGCGGACAGGAGCTTACGCCCCAGCATTTT
TRBV28	-	TRBJ1-6	-	14	CASSTTVFNSPLHF	TGTGCCAGCAGCACGACAGTTTTTAATTCACCCCTCCACTTT
TRBV2	-	TRBJ1-5	-	15	CASRGGEEGNQPQHF	TGTGCCAGCAGGGGAGGGGAAGAGGGCAATCAGCCCCAGCATTTT
TRBV28	-	TRBJ2-7	-	13	CASSSSNRGEQYF	TGTGCCAGCAGTTCCTCTAATCGGGGCGAGCAGTACTTC
TRBV9	-	TRBJ1-2	-	12	CASSVEGKGYTF	TGTGCCAGCAGCGTAGAGGGGAAGGGCTACACCTTC
TRBV6-4	-	TRBJ1-1	-	13	CASSPTVNTEAFF	TGTGCCAGCAGCCCGACAGTGAACACTGAAGCTTTCTTT
TRBV21-1	-	TRBJ2-3	-	17	CASSKVGDRVFSDTQYF	TGTGCCAGCAGCAAAGTTGGCGACAGGGTTTTTTCAGATACGCAGTATTTT
TRBV27	-	TRBJ2-7	-	12	CASSSYSNEQYF	TGTGCCAGCAGTTCTTATAGCAACGAGCAGTACTTC
TRBV5-5	-	TRBJ2-1	TRBD2	17	CASSLVLAGGHSNEQFF	TGTGCCAGCAGCTTGGTTCTAGCGGGGGGGCATTCGAATGAGCAGTTCTTC
TRBV6-1	-	TRBJ2-7	-	15	CASSDIGLVAYEQYF	TGTGCCAGCAGTGATATTGGGCTGGTTGCCTACGAGCAGTACTTC
TRBV27	-	TRBJ1-2	-	14	CASSPRTDLYGYTF	TGTGCCAGCAGTCCCCGGACAGACCTCTATGGCTACACCTTC
TRBV4-2	-	TRBJ2-1	TRBD2	17	CASSQEGLAGEYNEQFF	TGTGCCAGCAGCCAAGAAGGCCTAGCGGGGGAGTACAATGAGCAGTTCTTC
TRBV18	-	TRBJ1-1	-	13	CASSPSVGDEAFF	TGTGCCAGCTCACCCTCAGTGGGAGATGAAGCTTTCTTT
TRBV4-3	-	TRBJ1-2	TRBD1	14	CASSQERTGIGYTF	TGCGCCAGCAGCCAAGAACGGACAGGGATTGGCTACACCTTC
TRBV24-1	-	TRBJ1-5	-	12	CATSDSVGGQHF	TGTGCCACCAGTGATTCTGTAGGGGGCCAGCATTTT
TRBV5-1	-	TRBJ1-2	TRBD1	16	CASSLAGQGGSYGYTF	TGCGCCAGCAGCTTGGCCGGCCAAGGGGGCTCCTATGGCTACACCTTC
TRBV28	once	TRBJ1-2	-	14	CASSDRWQGAGYTF	TGTGCCAGCAGTGATCGCTGGCAGGGTGCCGGCTACACCTTC
TRBV5-6	-	TRBJ1-2	-	16	CASSLLGGGLNYGYTF	TGTGCCAGCAGCCTACTAGGCGGTGGGCTCAACTATGGCTACACCTTC
TRBV5-1	-	TRBJ2-5	TRBD2	17	CASSLAPSGGTQETQYF	TGCGCCAGCAGCTTGGCTCCTAGCGGGGGTACCCAAGAGACCCAGTACTTC
TRBV19	-	TRBJ1-1	-	13	CASSDRPNTEAFF	TGTGCCAGTAGCGACAGGCCGAACACTGAAGCTTTCTTT
TRBV19	-	TRBJ1-5	TRBD1	15	CASRIQGNSDQPQHF	TGTGCCAGTAGGATACAGGGGAATTCAGATCAGCCCCAGCATTTT
TRBV11-2	-	TRBJ1-2	-	14	CASSSTQGYYGYTF	TGTGCCAGCAGCTCTACACAGGGTTACTATGGCTACACCTTC
TRBV15	-	TRBJ2-5	TRBD1	16	CATSRKWDSHRETQYF	TGTGCCACCAGCAGGAAGTGGGACAGCCACCGAGAGACCCAGTACTTC
TRBV6-2/TRBV6-3	-	TRBJ2-7	-	13	CASSRAGSYEQYF	TGTGCCAGCAGTAGAGCGGGCTCCTACGAGCAGTACTTC
TRBV6-2/TRBV6-3	-	TRBJ1-4	-	12	CASSQQGNGLFF	TGTGCCAGCAGCCAGCAGGGGAATGGACTGTTTTTT
TRBV6-5	-	TRBJ2-5	-	16	CASSSLFGGARETQYF	TGTGCCAGCAGTTCTCTATTTGGGGGGGCGAGGGAGACCCAGTACTTC
TRBV29-1	once	TRBJ2-1	-	15	CSVVPGSMTYNEQFF	TGCAGCGTTGTTCCGGGTAGCATGACCTACAATGAGCAGTTCTTC
TRBV2	-	TRBJ2-1	TRBD1	15	CASSEDRGVYNEQFF	TGTGCCAGCAGTGAAGACAGGGGCGTTTACAATGAGCAGTTCTTC
TRBV4-3	-	TRBJ2-1	-	14	CASSQVRGRNEQFF	TGCGCCAGCAGCCAAGTCCGCGGTCGCAATGAGCAGTTCTTC
TRBV6-5	-	TRBJ1-3	-	13	CASSRSFENTIYF	TGTGCCAGCAGTAGGAGTTTTGAAAACACCATATATTTT
TRBV6-4	-	TRBJ2-1	-	19	CASSDTSFRQRVSYNEQFF	TGTGCCAGCAGTGATACTAGCTTCAGACAGAGGGTCTCCTACAATGAGCAGTTCTTC
TRBV7-9	-	TRBJ1-4	TRBD1	18	CASSLVGQGAWTNEKLFF	TGTGCCAGCAGCTTAGTAGGGCAGGGGGCCTGGACTAATGAAAAACTGTTTTTT
TRBV30	once	TRBJ2-1	-	14	CAWSVGFSYNEQFF	TGTGCCTGGAGTGTCGGTTTTTCCTACAATGAGCAGTTCTTC
TRBV28	-	TRBJ2-5	-	12	CASSFGQETQYF	TGTGCCAGCAGTTTCGGCCAAGAGACCCAGTACTTC
TRBV28	-	TRBJ1-5	-	15	CASSLTGFSNQPQHF	TGTGCCAGCAGTTTAACGGGGTTCAGCAATCAGCCCCAGCATTTT
TRBV9	-	TRBJ2-7	-	15	CASSVDPRRDREQYF	TGTGCCAGCAGCGTAGATCCCAGGAGGGACCGGGAGCAGTACTTC
TRBV18	-	TRBJ2-1	TRBD2	19	CASSPLRLAGARIENEQFF	TGTGCCAGCTCACCACTGAGACTAGCGGGGGCAAGAATTGAAAATGAGCAGTTCTTC
TRBV30	-	TRBJ1-1	-	11	CAWHSYTEAFF	TGTGCCTGGCACAGCTACACTGAAGCTTTCTTT
TRBV6-1	-	TRBJ2-2	-	14	CASRPGQNTGELFF	TGTGCCAGCAGACCGGGACAGAACACCGGGGAGCTGTTTTTT
TRBV19	-	TRBJ2-2	TRBD1	12	CASSMNRGRVFF	TGTGCCAGTAGTATGAACAGGGGTAGGGTGTTTTTT
TRBV29-1	-	TRBJ1-2	-	12	CSVERVASGYTF	TGCAGCGTTGAACGAGTAGCTAGTGGCTACACCTTC
TRBV6-1	-	TRBJ2-1	-	15	CASSEAGGAYNEQFF	TGTGCCAGCAGTGAAGCGGGGGGGGCTTACAATGAGCAGTTCTTC
TRBV5-1	few	TRBJ2-1	-	11	CASSADREQFF	TGCGCCAGCAGCGCCGACAGGGAGCAGTTCTTC
TRBV5-8	-	TRBJ1-1	-	16	CASSLALRQRNTEAFF	TGTGCCAGCAGCTTGGCCCTGAGACAGAGGAACACTGAAGCTTTCTTT
TRBV25-1	-	TRBJ2-7	TRBD1	12	CASSRQGYEQYF	TGTGCCAGCAGTCGACAGGGTTACGAGCAGTACTTC
TRBV6-4	few	TRBJ2-2	TRBD1	13	CASGQGRTGELFF	TGTGCCAGCGGACAGGGTCGCACCGGGGAGCTGTTTTTT
TRBV5-1	few	TRBJ2-1	TRBD2	16	CASSEQGLAGANEQFF	TGCGCCAGCTCAGAGCAGGGACTAGCGGGGGCTAATGAGCAGTTCTTC
TRBV29-1	few	TRBJ1-4	TRBD1	13	CSATGTANEKLFF	TGCAGCGCCACCGGGACAGCTAATGAAAAACTGTTTTTT